This TCR beta chain was sequenced during a study of human T cells and chemical hapten exposure. Overall study context: Per-sample TCR yields varied mainly from small pooled library volume differences. Whole-study results and caveats: Versus controls, significantly more large CDR3 similarity clusters arose from expanded TCRs. Every donor had alopecia, and their immune response may therefore differ from healthy people's. Patch test score showed a positive correlation with PT1 expanded TCR counts.

TCRdb used MiXCR to reprocess the RACE reads, holding one entry per CDR3 protein. This table has about 180,000 distinct CDR3 sequences, almost 30% appearing once. Trimming at V came to 6 bases and at J to 3 bases, leaving 10 bases not matched to a gene. This CDR3 is 15 amino acids long. Germline-derived CDR1 and CDR2 are DFQATT and SNEGSKA (reference sequence). For this clonotype: Its antigen is currently unknown.

As for time point: pre-sensitization, week 0. Treatment here: therapeutic diphenylcyclopropenone sensitization with weekly scalp DPC. The TCR comes from a woman between 25 and 40 years old with alopecia areata. Some clones in this sample may be carry-over from other donors' samples. The chain is built from TRBV20-1 and TRBJ1-5, with 8 bases aligning to TRBD1. The sample consisted of whole blood, taken in connection with sensitization to the hapten diphenylcyclopropenone (DPC). The CDR3 nucleotides are TGCAGTGCCGGAACAGGGGGGAGGATCAATCAGCCCCAGCATTTT. Protein: CSAGTGGRINQPQHF.